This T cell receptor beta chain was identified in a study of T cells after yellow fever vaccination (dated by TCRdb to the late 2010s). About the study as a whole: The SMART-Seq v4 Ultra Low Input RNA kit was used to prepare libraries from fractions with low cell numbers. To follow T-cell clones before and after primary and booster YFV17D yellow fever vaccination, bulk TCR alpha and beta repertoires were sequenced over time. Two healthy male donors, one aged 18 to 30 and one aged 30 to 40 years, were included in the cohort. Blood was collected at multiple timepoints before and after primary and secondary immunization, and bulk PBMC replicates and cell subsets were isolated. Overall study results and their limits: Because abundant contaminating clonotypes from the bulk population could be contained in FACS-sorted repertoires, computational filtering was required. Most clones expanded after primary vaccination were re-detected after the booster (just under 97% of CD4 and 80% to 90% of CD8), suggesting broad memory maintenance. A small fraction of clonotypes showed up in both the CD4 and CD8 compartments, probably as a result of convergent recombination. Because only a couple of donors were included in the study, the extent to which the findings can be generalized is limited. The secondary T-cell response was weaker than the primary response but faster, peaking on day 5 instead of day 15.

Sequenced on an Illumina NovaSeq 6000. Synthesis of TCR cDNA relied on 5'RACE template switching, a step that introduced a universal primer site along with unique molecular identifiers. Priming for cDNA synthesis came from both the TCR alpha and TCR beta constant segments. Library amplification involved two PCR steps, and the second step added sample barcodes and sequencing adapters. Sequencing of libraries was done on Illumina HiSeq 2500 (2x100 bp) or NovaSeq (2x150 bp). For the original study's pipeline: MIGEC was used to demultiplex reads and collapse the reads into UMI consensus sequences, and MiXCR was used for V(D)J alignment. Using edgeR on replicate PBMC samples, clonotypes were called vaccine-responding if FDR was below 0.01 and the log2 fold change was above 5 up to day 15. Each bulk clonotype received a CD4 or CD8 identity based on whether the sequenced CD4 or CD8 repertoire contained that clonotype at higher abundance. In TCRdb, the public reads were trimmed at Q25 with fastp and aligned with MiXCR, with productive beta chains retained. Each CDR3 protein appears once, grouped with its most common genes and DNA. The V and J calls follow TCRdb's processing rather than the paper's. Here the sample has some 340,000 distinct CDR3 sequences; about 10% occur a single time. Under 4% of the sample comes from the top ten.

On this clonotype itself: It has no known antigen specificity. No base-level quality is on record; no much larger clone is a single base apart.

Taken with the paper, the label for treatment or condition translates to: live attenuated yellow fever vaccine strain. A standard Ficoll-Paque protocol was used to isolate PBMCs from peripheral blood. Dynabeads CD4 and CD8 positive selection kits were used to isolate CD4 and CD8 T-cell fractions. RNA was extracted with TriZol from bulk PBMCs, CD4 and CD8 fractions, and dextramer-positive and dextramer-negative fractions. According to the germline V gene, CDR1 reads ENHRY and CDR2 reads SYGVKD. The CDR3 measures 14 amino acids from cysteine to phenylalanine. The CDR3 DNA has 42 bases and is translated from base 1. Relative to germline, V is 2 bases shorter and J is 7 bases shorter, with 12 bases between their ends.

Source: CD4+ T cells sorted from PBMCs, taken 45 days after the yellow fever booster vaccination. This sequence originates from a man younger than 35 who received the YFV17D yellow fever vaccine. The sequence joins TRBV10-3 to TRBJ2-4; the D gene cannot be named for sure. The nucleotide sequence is TGTGCCATCAGTGAGGCCCCTCTTTTTAACATTCAGTACTTC. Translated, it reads CAISEAPLFNIQYF.